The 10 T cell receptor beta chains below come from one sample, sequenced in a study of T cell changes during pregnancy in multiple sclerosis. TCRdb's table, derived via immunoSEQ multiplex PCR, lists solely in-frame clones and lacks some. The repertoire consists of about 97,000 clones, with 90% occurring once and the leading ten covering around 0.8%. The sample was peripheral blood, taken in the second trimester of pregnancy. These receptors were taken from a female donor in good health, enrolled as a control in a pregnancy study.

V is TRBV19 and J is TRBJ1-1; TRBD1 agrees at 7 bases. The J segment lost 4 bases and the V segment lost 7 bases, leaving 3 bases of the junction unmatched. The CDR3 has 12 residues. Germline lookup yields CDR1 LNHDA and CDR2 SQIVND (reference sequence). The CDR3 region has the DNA TGTGCCAGTATGGACAGGCGCACTGAAGCTTTCTTT. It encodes CASMDRRTEAFF.

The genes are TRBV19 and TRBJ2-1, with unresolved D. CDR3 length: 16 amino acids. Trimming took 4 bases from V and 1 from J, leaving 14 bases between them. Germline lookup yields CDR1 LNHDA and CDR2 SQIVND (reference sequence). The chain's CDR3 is CASSRSTTLSYNEQFF. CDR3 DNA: TGTGCCAGTAGTAGGTCTACCACTTTATCCTACAATGAGCAGTTCTTC.

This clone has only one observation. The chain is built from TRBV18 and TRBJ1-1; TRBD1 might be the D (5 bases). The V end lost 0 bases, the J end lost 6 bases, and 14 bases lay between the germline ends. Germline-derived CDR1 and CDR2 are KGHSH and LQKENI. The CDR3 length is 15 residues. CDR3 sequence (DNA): TGTGCCAGCTCACCACCGAGAGGGACTCAGGCTGAAGCTTTCTTT. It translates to CASSPPRGTQAEAFF. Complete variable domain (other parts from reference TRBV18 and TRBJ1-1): NAGVMQNPRHLVRRRGQEARLRCSPMKGHSHVYWYRQLPEEGLKFMVYLQKENIIDESGMPKERFSAEFPKEGPSILRIQQVVRGDSAAYFCASSPPRGTQAEAFFGQGTRLTVV.

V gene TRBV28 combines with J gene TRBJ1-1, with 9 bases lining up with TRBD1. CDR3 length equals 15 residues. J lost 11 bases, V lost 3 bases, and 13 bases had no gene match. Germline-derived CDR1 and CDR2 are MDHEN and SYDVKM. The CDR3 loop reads CASSFVGQGSKGAFF. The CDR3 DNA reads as TGTGCCAGCAGTTTCGTAGGACAGGGGTCGAAGGGGGCTTTCTTT.

Written as DNA, the CDR3 is TGTGCCAGCAGCCCGGGGGGGGCTTCACCCCTCCACTTT. This translates into CASSPGGASPLHF. The V call is TRBV5-4, the J call TRBJ1-6; D possibly corresponds to TRBD1 (6 bases). Germline V gene sequence: CDR1 SGHNT, CDR2 YYREEE (reference sequence). Trimming left V 4 bases short and J 9 bases short, with 11 bases between. This CDR3 has 13 residues.

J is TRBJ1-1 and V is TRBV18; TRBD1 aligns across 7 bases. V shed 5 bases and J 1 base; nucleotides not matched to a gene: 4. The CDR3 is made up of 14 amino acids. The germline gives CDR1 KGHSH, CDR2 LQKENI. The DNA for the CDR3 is TGTGCCAGCTCAGCCGGGACAGCGAACACTGAAGCTTTCTTT. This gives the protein CASSAGTANTEAFF.

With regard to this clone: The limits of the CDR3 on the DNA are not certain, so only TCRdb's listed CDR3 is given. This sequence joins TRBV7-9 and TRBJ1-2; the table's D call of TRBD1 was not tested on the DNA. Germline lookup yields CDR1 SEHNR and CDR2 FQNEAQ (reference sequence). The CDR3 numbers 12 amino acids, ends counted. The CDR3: CASSVGTGAGTF.

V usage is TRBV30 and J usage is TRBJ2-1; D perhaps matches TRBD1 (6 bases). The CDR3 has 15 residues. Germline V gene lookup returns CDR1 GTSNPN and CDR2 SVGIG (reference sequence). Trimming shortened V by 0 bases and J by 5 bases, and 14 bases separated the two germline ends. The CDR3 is CAWSVLGQHNNEQFF. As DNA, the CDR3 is TGTGCCTGGAGTGTACTAGGACAGCATAACAATGAGCAGTTCTTC.

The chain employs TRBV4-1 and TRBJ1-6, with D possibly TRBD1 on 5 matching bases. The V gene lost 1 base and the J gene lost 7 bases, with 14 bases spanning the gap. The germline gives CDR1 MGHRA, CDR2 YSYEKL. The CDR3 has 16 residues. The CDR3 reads CASSQVQMGGNSPLHF. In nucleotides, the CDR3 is TGCGCCAGCAGCCAAGTGCAAATGGGGGGAAATTCACCCCTCCACTTT.

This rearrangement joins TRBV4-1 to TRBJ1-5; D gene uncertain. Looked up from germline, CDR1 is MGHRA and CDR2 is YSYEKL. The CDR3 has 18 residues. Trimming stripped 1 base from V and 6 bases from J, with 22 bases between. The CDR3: CASSQVDIGFAGVQPQHF. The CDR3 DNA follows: TGCGCCAGCAGCCAAGTAGACATAGGCTTCGCTGGCGTTCAGCCCCAGCATTTT.